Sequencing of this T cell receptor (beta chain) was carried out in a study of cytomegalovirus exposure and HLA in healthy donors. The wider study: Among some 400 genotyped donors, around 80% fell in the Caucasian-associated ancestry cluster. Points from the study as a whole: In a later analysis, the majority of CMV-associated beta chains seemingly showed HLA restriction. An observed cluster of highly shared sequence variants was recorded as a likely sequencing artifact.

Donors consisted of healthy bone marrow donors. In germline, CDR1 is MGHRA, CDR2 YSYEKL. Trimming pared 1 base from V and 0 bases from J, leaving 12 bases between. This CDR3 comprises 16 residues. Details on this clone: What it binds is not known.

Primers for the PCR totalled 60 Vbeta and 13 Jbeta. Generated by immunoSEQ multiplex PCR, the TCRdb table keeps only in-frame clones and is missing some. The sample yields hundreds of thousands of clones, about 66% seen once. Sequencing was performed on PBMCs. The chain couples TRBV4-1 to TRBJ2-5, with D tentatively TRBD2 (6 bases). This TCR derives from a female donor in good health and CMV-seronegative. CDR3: CASSQVGLANQETQYF. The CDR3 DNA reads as TGCGCCAGCAGCCAAGTGGGCCTAGCGAACCAAGAGACCCAGTACTTC.